The 18 T cell receptor beta chains reported below all come from one sample, sequenced in a study of shared clonotypes between healthy human individuals. Naive CD8 cells lacked CD45RO, underwent positive selection for CCR7 and left out terminally differentiated effector memory CD45RA+ cells. The repertoire was sequenced with immunoSEQ multiplex PCR; TCRdb's copy has only in-frame clones and lacks some. Among hundreds of thousands of clones listed, more than 85% were seen once. The source material was naive CD8+ T cells sorted from blood. The receptors shown here come from a young man in good health.

This clone was seen a single time. The V call is TRBV7-9, the J call TRBJ1-2; D is unresolved. The germline CDR1 and CDR2 sequences are SEHNR and FQNEAQ (reference sequence). Trimming took off 6 bases at V and 3 bases at J, with 11 bases between the two ends. There are 13 residues in the CDR3. The CDR3 DNA reads TGTGCCAGCAGTTACGGGCCAGACTATGGCTACACCTTC. Translated: CASSYGPDYGYTF. The whole variable domain, filled in from reference TRBV7-9 and TRBJ1-2, reads DTGVSQNPRHKITKRGQNVTFRCDPISEHNRLYWYRQTLGQGPEFLTYFQNEAQLEKSRLLSDRFSAERPKGSFSTLEIQRTEQGDSAMYLCASSYGPDYGYTFGSGTRLTVV.

This clone was observed a single time. The genes are TRBV11-2 and TRBJ2-7, with D perhaps matching TRBD2 (5 bases). The CDR3 extends over 16 amino acids. The germline gives CDR1 SGHAT, CDR2 FQNNGV. V was pared by 0 bases and J by 4 bases, with 16 bases between. For the CDR3, the DNA is TGTGCCAGCAGCTTAGATAAGCGGAAGGAGGCATACGAGCAGTACTTC. Its protein product is CASSLDKRKEAYEQYF. Full variable domain (rest looked up from reference TRBV11-2 and TRBJ2-7): EAGVAQSPRYKIIEKRQSVAFWCNPISGHATLYWYQQILGQGPKLLIQFQNNGVVDDSQLPKDRFSAERLKGVDSTLKIQPAKLEDSAVYLCASSLDKRKEAYEQYFGPGTRLTVT.

This clone showed up just a few times. The J gene is TRBJ1-5, the V gene TRBV7-8; 9 positions match TRBD1. Germline V gene sequence: CDR1 SGHVS, CDR2 FQNEAQ. The CDR3 contains 15 residues. V dropped 5 bases and J dropped 3; count of bases not matched to a gene: 5. CDR3 sequence reads: CASSVQGANNQPQHF. CDR3 coding DNA: TGTGCCAGCAGCGTACAGGGGGCGAACAATCAGCCCCAGCATTTT.

The chain uses TRBV7-3 and TRBJ2-2; 8 nucleotides align to TRBD1. This CDR3 has 15 amino acids. Looked up from germline, CDR1 is SGHTA and CDR2 is FQGTGA. Trimming at V came to 5 bases and at J to 3 bases, leaving 5 bases not matched to a gene. The CDR3 loop reads CASSPQGAHTGELFF. The CDR3, as DNA: TGTGCCAGCAGCCCGCAGGGGGCGCACACCGGGGAGCTGTTTTTT.

The CDR3 region has the DNA TGTGCCAGCAGTTTACGGGGTACTACCTACGAGCAGTACTTC. Amino acid sequence: CASSLRGTTYEQYF. V and J are TRBV27 and TRBJ2-7; the D gene is possibly TRBD2 (5 bases). The CDR3 is 14 amino acids. CDR1 MNHEY and CDR2 SMNVEV come from the germline V gene (reference sequence). The V gene lost 2 bases and the J gene lost 2 bases, with 10 bases spanning the gap.

The rearrangement joins TRBV7-9 to TRBJ1-4; the D gene is possibly TRBD1 (5 bases). Trimming took 7 bases from V and 4 from J, leaving 16 bases between them. Germline-derived CDR1 and CDR2 are SEHNR and FQNEAQ (reference sequence). The CDR3 is made up of 15 amino acids. Here the CDR3 DNA reads TGTGCCAGCAAGGAGGCCGGGACGGGTAATGAAAAACTGTTTTTT. Translating it yields CASKEAGTGNEKLFF.

The CDR3 sequence: CASSEGGSGYEQYF. The DNA of the CDR3 is TGTGCCAGCAGTGAAGGAGGTAGCGGTTACGAGCAGTACTTC. This sequence joins TRBV25-1 and TRBJ2-7; tentative D call: TRBD2 (6 bases). The CDR3 has 14 amino acids. Trimming stripped 2 bases from V and 4 bases from J, with 12 bases between. From germline, CDR1 is MGHDK and CDR2 SYGVNS.

CDR3 sequence (DNA): TGTGCCAGCAGCCCTACAGGGGAAAGGGCCTCTGGAAACACCATATATTTT. Translating gives CASSPTGERASGNTIYF. The chain uses TRBV7-9 and TRBJ1-3, with 7 bases that match TRBD1. Germline values: CDR1 SEHNR, CDR2 FQNEAQ (reference sequence). The junction had 10 bases not matched to a gene; V was cut back by 5 bases and J by 0 bases. The CDR3 contains 17 residues. Full variable domain (missing parts from reference TRBV7-9 and TRBJ1-3): DTGVSQNPRHKITKRGQNVTFRCDPISEHNRLYWYRQTLGQGPEFLTYFQNEAQLEKSRLLSDRFSAERPKGSFSTLEIQRTEQGDSAMYLCASSPTGERASGNTIYFGEGSWLTVV.

This rearrangement joins TRBV18 to TRBJ2-7; 9 bases are shared with TRBD1. Trimming cost V 6 bases and J 1 base; bases outside gene matches: 16. Germline CDR1 reads KGHSH; CDR2 reads LQKENI. The length of the CDR3 is 18 residues. CDR3 DNA sequence: TGTGCCAGCTCCGTCGCCGAAACAGGGGGCTTCGAATCCTACGAGCAGTACTTC. Translated: CASSVAETGGFESYEQYF.

The chain employs TRBV27 and TRBJ2-7; 7 nucleotides line up with TRBD1. Per the germline V gene, CDR1 is MNHEY and CDR2 is SMNVEV (reference sequence). V lost 5 bases to trimming and J lost 7 bases; unmatched junction nucleotides: 14. CDR3 size: 15 residues. The CDR3 spells CASSQLQGTLLEQYF. The CDR3 region has the DNA TGTGCCAGCAGTCAACTACAGGGGACCCTCCTGGAGCAGTACTTC.

CDR3 nucleotides: TGCAGCGTTGAAGGGGGTGGGTCCTACGAGCAGTACTTC. Translated, it gives CSVEGGGSYEQYF. This chain uses TRBV29-1 with TRBJ2-7, with D uncertain. V was cut by 1 base and J by 1 base, with 8 bases left in between. Germline V CDR1 and CDR2: SQVTM, ANQGSEA. The CDR3 extends over 13 amino acids.

The chain is built from TRBV4-1 and TRBJ2-7; D is possibly TRBD2 (6 bases). The ends were cut back, 9 bases at V and 3 bases at J, with 18 bases in the middle. The CDR3 length is 14 residues. Germline lookup yields CDR1 MGHRA and CDR2 YSYEKL. The CDR3 bases are TGCGCCAGTTCCGCCGTGGGAGGAATCTACGAGCAGTACTTC. Translation: CASSAVGGIYEQYF.

This clone is a singleton in its sample. The chain recombines TRBV7-9 with TRBJ2-5; 9 bases are shared with TRBD1. The CDR3 loop spans 15 amino acids. CDR1 SEHNR and CDR2 FQNEAQ come from the germline V gene (reference sequence). Unmatched junction bases numbered 9, after V lost 5 bases and J lost 5 bases. CDR3 in DNA: TGTGCCAGCAGCCAGGACAGGGGAGTTGAGGAGACCCAGTACTTC. Translated, it gives CASSQDRGVEETQYF.

This chain joins TRBV5-5 and TRBJ1-1; D is possibly TRBD1 (6 bases). There are 16 residues in the CDR3. Germline CDR1 is SGHKS and CDR2 is YYEKEE (reference sequence). Trimming left V 6 bases short and J 0 bases short, with 18 bases between. CDR3 protein: CASTSGVAGMNTEAFF. In DNA form, the CDR3 reads TGTGCCAGCACCTCAGGGGTAGCCGGGATGAACACTGAAGCTTTCTTT.

This clone was seen a single time. The chain recombines TRBV28 with TRBJ2-5, with TRBD1 matching 8 bases. V was clipped by 3 bases and J by 5 bases; unmatched bases: 11. The germline V gene has CDR1 MDHEN and CDR2 SYDVKM. This CDR3 comprises 16 residues. The CDR3 DNA reads TGTGCCAGCAGTTTTCGGCCCGGGACAGGTGGGGAGACCCAGTACTTC. Its translation is CASSFRPGTGGETQYF.

The chain joins TRBV4-1 to TRBJ2-7, with D perhaps matching TRBD2 (6 bases). From germline, CDR1 is MGHRA and CDR2 YSYEKL. CDR3 length equals 15 residues. Trimming took 2 bases from V and 0 from J, leaving 11 bases between them. CDR3 amino acids: CASSQIFGGSYEQYF. The CDR3 nucleotides read TGCGCCAGCAGCCAAATATTCGGGGGCTCCTACGAGCAGTACTTC.

This chain joins TRBV11-2 and TRBJ2-1; 11 positions match TRBD2. CDR3 length: 17 residues. In germline, CDR1 is SGHAT, CDR2 FQNNGV. V shed 5 bases and J 2 bases; nucleotides not matched to a gene: 8. CDR3 sequence (DNA): TGTGCCAGCAGCACAAATGGGGGACTAGCGGCCTACAATGAGCAGTTCTTC. Amino acid sequence: CASSTNGGLAAYNEQFF.

The gene calls are TRBV5-1 and TRBJ2-1; 11 bases map to TRBD2. The germline V gene has CDR1 SGHRS and CDR2 YFSETQ. The junction had 22 bases not matched to a gene; V was cut back by 6 bases and J by 8 bases. The CDR3 is made up of 19 amino acids. DNA of the CDR3: TGCGCCAGCACTCTTCGCCAGGGTGGAATAGCGGGAGGGCCCGATGAGCAGTTCTTC. Encoded protein: CASTLRQGGIAGGPDEQFF.